This TCR beta chain comes out of a study of naive and memory T cell subsets. The table lists this clonotype with many counts. An equimolar mix of two oligonucleotides served as the beta constant-region primer for TRBC1 and TRBC2. The ligated cDNA underwent four PCR rounds using SP2 and nested alpha and beta constant-region primers. TCRdb re-called the UMI-ligation and nested PCR reads through MiXCR, storing one row per CDR3 protein. The table lists around 40,000 distinct CDR3 sequences, less than 15% of them singletons. The sequenced sample was effector memory CD4+ T cells from blood. Described subset: effector memory, CD45RA- CD27-. This receptor was obtained from a human donor in good health.

The CDR3 DNA sequence: TGTGCCAGCAGCAAAGGGACTAACTATGGCTACACCTTC. It translates to CASSKGTNYGYTF. The rearrangement links TRBV21-1 to TRBJ1-2. TRBV21-1 constitutes a pseudogene. The CDR3 contains 13 residues.